This T cell receptor beta chain was captured by sequencing in a study of beta chain features in type 1 diabetes. This clone was detected only a few times. V lost 3 bases to trimming and J lost 2 bases, with 21 bases between them. This CDR3 has 18 amino acids. CDR1 is SEHNR and CDR2 is FQNEAQ in the germline V gene (reference sequence). Sequenced material consisted of expressed TCRB transcripts (all of the isolated RNA was reverse transcribed). Here immunoSEQ multiplex PCR was the method, and the copy in TCRdb shows in-frame clones only, minus some. The data show 200,000 to 250,000 clones, 9.6% seen once.

This chain uses TRBV7-9 with TRBJ2-3; D might be TRBD2 (6 bases). The clonotype was recovered from a woman between 18 and 29 years old in good health. The sequenced sample consisted of naive CD4+ T cells from blood. The CDR3 is CASSFRLRRVGNTDTQYF. The CDR3 DNA follows: TGTGCCAGCAGCTTCAGACTTAGGAGGGTTGGAAACACAGATACGCAGTATTTT.